These 25 T cell receptor beta chains were sequenced from one sample in a study of blood T cell repertoires in COVID-19. The method was immunoSEQ multiplex PCR; TCRdb's version includes in-frame clones alone and lacks a portion of them. There are almost 300,000 clones in the sample; about 90% occur only once, and 11% lies in the top ten. Specimen: peripheral blood. Every receptor here comes from a young woman with COVID-19, enrolled during active disease.

This clone was observed a single time. The chain joins TRBV28 to TRBJ1-2; no firm D call. V gave up 1 base and J gave up 4 bases, with 7 bases separating them. Germline CDR1 MDHEN, CDR2 SYDVKM. CDR3 length equals 13 residues. The CDR3 nucleotides are TGTGCCAGCAGTTTATACGCTACCTATGGCTACACCTTC. Protein sequence: CASSLYATYGYTF.

This clone was counted a single time. The chain combines TRBV7-9 with TRBJ1-1; 7 bases are a match to TRBD1. This CDR3 is built from 14 residues. CDR1 and CDR2 (germline): SEHNR, FQNEAQ (reference sequence). Unmatched junction bases numbered 2, after V lost 3 bases and J lost 1 base. The CDR3 region has the DNA TGTGCCAGCAGCTTCGGGACAGAGAACACTGAAGCTTTCTTT. Amino acid sequence: CASSFGTENTEAFF.

V gene TRBV12-5 combines with J gene TRBJ1-1; D perhaps matches TRBD1 (6 bases). The V gene lost 5 bases and the J gene lost 5 bases, with 18 bases spanning the gap. Per germline, CDR1 LGHNT and CDR2 FRNRAP. CDR3 size: 15 residues. The CDR3 DNA sequence: TGTGCTAGTGGTCCTGGGGGCGCAGGAAGGACTGAAGCTTTCTTT. Translating gives CASGPGGAGRTEAFF.

The J gene is TRBJ2-7, the V gene TRBV19; D not certain. The CDR3 sequence is 14 residues long. The V end lost 4 bases, the J end lost 3 bases, and 13 bases lay between the germline ends. In germline, CDR1 is LNHDA, CDR2 SQIVND (reference sequence). The CDR3 region has the DNA TGTGCCAGTAGTAGTACAGCCGCCTACTACGAGCAGTACTTC. This translates into CASSSTAAYYEQYF.

This clone has a single count. CDR3 nucleotides: TGTGCCAGTAGTATTCATCGGGAGCCGAACTATGGCTACACCTTC. It is translated as CASSIHREPNYGYTF. The chain combines TRBV19 with TRBJ1-2; D gene uncertain. The CDR3 runs 15 residues. V dropped 3 bases and J dropped 2 bases, with 13 bases sitting between them. Looked up from germline, CDR1 is LNHDA and CDR2 is SQIVND (reference sequence).

The J gene is TRBJ2-1, the V gene TRBV19; D is perhaps TRBD2 (6 bases). Trimming cost V 6 bases and J 5 bases, with 14 bases left between them. The CDR3 has 14 amino acids. Per the germline V gene, CDR1 is LNHDA and CDR2 is SQIVND (reference sequence). CDR3 DNA sequence: TGTGCCAGTAGATCGGGAGCTTCAAACAATGAGCAGTTCTTC. This sequence encodes CASRSGASNNEQFF. Supplemented by reference TRBV19 and TRBJ2-1, the full variable domain reads DGGITQSPKYLFRKEGQNVTLSCEQNLNHDAMYWYRQDPGQGLRLIYYSQIVNDFQKGDIAEGYSVSREKKESFPLTVTSAQKNPTAFYLCASRSGASNNEQFFGPGTRLTVL.

The chain has TRBV2 and TRBJ2-7; no firm D call. The CDR3 sequence is 13 residues long. Trimming pared 7 bases from V and 1 base from J, leaving 11 bases between. Germline-derived CDR1 and CDR2 are SNHLY and FYNNEI. CDR3 coding DNA: TGTGCCAGCAATCCCCAGGCTTCCTACGAGCAGTACTTC. The encoded protein is CASNPQASYEQYF.

The chain combines TRBV12-3 or TRBV12-4 with TRBJ2-2, with 8 bases that match TRBD1. With 8 bases clipped from V and 7 bases from J, the junction kept 3 bases outside the gene matches. The CDR3 has 12 amino acids. The CDR3 region is CASGQGLGELFF. The CDR3 nucleotides read TGTGCCAGCGGACAGGGCCTCGGGGAGCTGTTTTTT.

The J gene is TRBJ2-7, the V gene TRBV6-5; D perhaps matches TRBD1 (6 bases). The V and J ends lost 7 bases and 3 bases respectively, with 19 bases between them. The germline CDR1 and CDR2 sequences are MNHEY and SVGAGI. The CDR3 consists of 15 residues. CDR3 nucleotide sequence: TGTGCCAGCAAAATAGGGACACTGGAGAACTACGAGCAGTACTTC. Its translation: CASKIGTLENYEQYF.

The chain employs TRBV7-2 and TRBJ2-2, with D maybe TRBD1 (6 bases). CDR1 and CDR2 (germline): SGHTA, FQGNSA. This CDR3 contains 15 residues. Trimming shortened V by 5 bases and J by 0 bases, and 10 bases separated the two germline ends. This CDR3 is CASSPWGPNTGELFF. CDR3 nucleotides: TGTGCCAGCAGCCCTTGGGGGCCGAACACCGGGGAGCTGTTTTTT.

The chain has TRBV13 and TRBJ1-1, with 11 bases identical to TRBD1. Germline V gene lookup returns CDR1 PRHDT and CDR2 FYEKMQ (reference sequence). The length of the CDR3 is 15 residues. The V segment lost 3 bases and the J segment 4 bases; nucleotides outside the gene matches: 4. The CDR3 DNA is TGTGCCAGCAGCTTGACCGGGACAGGGGGCACTGAAGCTTTCTTT. This codes for CASSLTGTGGTEAFF.

This clone showed up just once. The sample carries other DNA sequences with the same CDR3. The V gene is TRBV19, the J gene TRBJ1-2; D is undetermined. Between the trimmed V and J ends, which lost 1 base and 0 bases, there was a span of 6 bases. The CDR3 consists of 14 residues. Looked up from germline, CDR1 is LNHDA and CDR2 is SQIVND (reference sequence). The chain's CDR3 is CASSIGGTNYGYTF. Written as DNA, the CDR3 is TGTGCCAGTAGTATAGGCGGAACTAACTATGGCTACACCTTC.

This chain links TRBV29-1 with TRBJ2-3; 7 nucleotides align to TRBD2. CDR3 length: 14 residues. With 4 bases clipped from V and 7 bases from J, the junction kept 11 bases outside the gene matches. CDR1 SQVTM and CDR2 ANQGSEA come from the germline V gene. CDR3: CSVAGRSGANTQYF. CDR3 in DNA: TGCAGCGTTGCCGGGAGAAGCGGGGCTAATACGCAGTATTTT.

The chain employs TRBV7-9 and TRBJ2-2, with 8 nucleotides matching TRBD1. This CDR3 has 16 residues. Trimming removed 6 bases from V and 5 bases from J; junction bases left unmatched: 11. Looked up from germline, CDR1 is SEHNR and CDR2 is FQNEAQ (reference sequence). The CDR3 sequence: CASRPGQGWRTGELFF. In nucleotides, the CDR3 is TGTGCCAGCAGACCAGGACAGGGTTGGCGAACCGGGGAGCTGTTTTTT.

CDR3 residues: CASSQRDTLIRYSIYF. CDR3 sequence (DNA): TGCGCCAGCAGCCAACGGGACACCCTAATAAGATACTCCATATATTTT. This chain connects TRBV4-1 to TRBJ1-3; perhaps TRBD1 as D (6 bases). The length of the CDR3 is 16 residues. Germline-derived CDR1 and CDR2 are MGHRA and YSYEKL. Between the trimmed V and J ends, which lost 2 bases and 11 bases, there was a span of 22 bases.

This clone was counted once. This chain joins TRBV10-1 and TRBJ2-3; TRBD1 is a possible D gene (7 bases). The CDR3 runs to 18 residues. Deletions cut 8 bases from V and 4 bases from J, with 28 bases between. CDR1 is WNHNN, CDR2 SYGVQD, per germline (reference sequence). The CDR3 here is CASLFLGGARGRPDTQYF. CDR3 DNA sequence: TGCGCCAGCCTTTTCTTGGGAGGAGCCAGGGGGAGACCAGATACGCAGTATTTT.

Details on this clone: Other DNA sequences in the sample encode the same CDR3. The genes are TRBV6-1 and TRBJ1-3; TRBD1 matches at 7 bases. V dropped 2 bases and J dropped 4; count of bases not matched to a gene: 8. Germline assignment: CDR1 MNHNS and CDR2 SASEGT. The CDR3 loop spans 16 amino acids. In nucleotides, the CDR3 is TGTGCCAGCAGTGAAAGGGGGCCAAGGAGAGGAAACACCATATATTTT. Translated: CASSERGPRRGNTIYF.

This clone was seen many times. J is TRBJ1-1 and V is TRBV12-3 or TRBV12-4; 7 positions agree with TRBD1. After removal of 5 bases from V and 10 bases from J, the junction contained 10 bases not matched to a gene. This CDR3 region has 13 residues. DNA of the CDR3: TGTGCCAGCAGTACGACAGGGCAGTTCGGAGCTTTCTTT. As protein: CASSTTGQFGAFF.

The chain carries TRBV27 and TRBJ2-2; D ambiguous. CDR3 length: 13 amino acids. Germline CDR1 is MNHEY and CDR2 is SMNVEV (reference sequence). V was trimmed by 3 bases and J by 1 base, leaving 3 bases between them. The CDR3 loop reads CASSFGNTGELFF. The CDR3 nucleotides are TGTGCCAGCAGTTTCGGGAACACCGGGGAGCTGTTTTTT.

The chain combines TRBV28 with TRBJ2-5; 7 bases fit TRBD2. After removal of 6 bases from V and 4 bases from J, the junction contained 14 bases not matched to a gene. This CDR3 contains 16 residues. Germline values: CDR1 MDHEN, CDR2 SYDVKM. The CDR3 here is CASSTLGRTIGETQYF. The DNA of the CDR3 is TGTGCCAGCAGCACCCTCGGGAGGACAATAGGAGAGACCCAGTACTTC.

The rearrangement joins TRBV23-1 to TRBJ1-5; D may be TRBD1 (5 bases). TRBV23-1 is known as an ORF, though its function is uncertain. V was cut by 0 bases and J by 0 bases, with 9 bases left in between. The CDR3 has 16 residues. The CDR3 DNA reads as TGCGCCAGCAGTCAATCCGGCAGGGTTAGCAATCAGCCCCAGCATTTT. It encodes CASSQSGRVSNQPQHF.

This rearrangement joins TRBV11-2 to TRBJ2-5; D may be TRBD2 (7 bases). Germline assignment: CDR1 SGHAT and CDR2 FQNNGV. V dropped 4 bases and J dropped 4 bases, with 19 bases sitting between them. This CDR3 is 16 amino acids long. The CDR3 spells CASSWPLGGASETQYF. The CDR3 nucleotides read TGTGCCAGCAGCTGGCCCCTTGGGGGGGCTTCAGAGACCCAGTACTTC. Full variable domain (remainder filled in from reference TRBV11-2 and TRBJ2-5): EAGVAQSPRYKIIEKRQSVAFWCNPISGHATLYWYQQILGQGPKLLIQFQNNGVVDDSQLPKDRFSAERLKGVDSTLKIQPAKLEDSAVYLCASSWPLGGASETQYFGPGTRLLVL.

The chain joins TRBV5-1 to TRBJ1-3, with 7 bases identical to TRBD1. The CDR3 is 16 residues long. Per germline, CDR1 SGHRS and CDR2 YFSETQ. Losses at the gene ends were 4 bases for V and 4 bases for J; bases not matched to a gene: 11. CDR3 nucleotide sequence: TGCGCCAGCAGCAGCGGGCGACAGGGTTCCGGAAACACCATATATTTT. It yields the protein CASSSGRQGSGNTIYF.

The V and J genes are TRBV19 and TRBJ1-1; D uncertain. The V end was cut by 10 bases, the J end by 2 bases, with 5 bases between. Germline-derived CDR1 and CDR2 are LNHDA and SQIVND (reference sequence). The CDR3 covers 10 residues. The CDR3 DNA reads TGTGCCACAGGCAACACTGAAGCTTTCTTT. Encoded protein: CATGNTEAFF.

The count of this clone is one. The V gene is TRBV25-1, the J gene TRBJ1-2, with a tentative D call TRBD1 (5 bases). The CDR3 extends over 14 amino acids. Germline CDR1 is MGHDK and CDR2 is SYGVNS. V lost 0 bases and J lost 6, with 11 bases in between. CDR3 nucleotides: TGTGCCAGCAGTGAATATGGCAGGGTTGATGGCTACACCTTC. Its protein is CASSEYGRVDGYTF.